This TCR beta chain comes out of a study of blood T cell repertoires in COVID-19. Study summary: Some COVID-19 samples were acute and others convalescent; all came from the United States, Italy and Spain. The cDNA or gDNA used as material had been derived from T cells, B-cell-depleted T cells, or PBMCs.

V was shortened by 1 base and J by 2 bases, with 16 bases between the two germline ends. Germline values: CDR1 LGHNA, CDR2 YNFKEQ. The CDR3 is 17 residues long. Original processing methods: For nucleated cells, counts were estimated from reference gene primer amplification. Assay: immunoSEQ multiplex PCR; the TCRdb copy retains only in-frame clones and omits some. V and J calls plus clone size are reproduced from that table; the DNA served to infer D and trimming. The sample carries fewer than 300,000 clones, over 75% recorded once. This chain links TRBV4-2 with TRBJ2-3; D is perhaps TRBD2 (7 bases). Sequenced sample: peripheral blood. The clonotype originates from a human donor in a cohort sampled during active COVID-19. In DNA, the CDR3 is TGTGCCAGCAGCCAAGGTCGGAGGGGGGGCCTCACAGATACGCAGTATTTT. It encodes CASSQGRRGGLTDTQYF.